The source of this TCR beta chain is a study of vaccination and CD4 T cells after COVID-19. Study-wide results and limits: Researchers report that a median approximately 90% of reactive clones in convalescent patients surfaced only post-vaccination.

As to treatment: roughly 10-day PBMC culture with coronavirus spike peptide pools or control peptides (ViraFEST assay). The Oncomine TCR Beta short-read assay was applied to DNA of cultured CD4+ T cells. TCRdb itself ran the PCR reads through MiXCR, one entry per CDR3 protein. Counted here are 8,800 or so distinct CDR3 sequences, 60% occurring once; the ten biggest clones make up around 16%. A remark on this clonotype: Its matching antigen is unknown.

With 0 bases removed from V and 1 base from J, the gap between germline ends came to 9 bases. The CDR3 has 15 amino acids. From germline, CDR1 is LNHNV and CDR2 YYDKDF (reference sequence). Sequencing was performed on cultured CD4+ T cells from blood, taken after SARS-CoV-2 vaccination. The TCR comes from a human donor with COVID-19. The chain links TRBV15 to TRBJ1-2; possible D gene TRBD1, 6 bases. The CDR3 bases are TGTGCCACCAGCAGAGAAGGGGGGCTTAACTATGGCTACACCTTC. It encodes CATSREGGLNYGYTF. Complete variable domain (other parts from reference TRBV15 and TRBJ1-2): DAMVIQNPRYQVTQFGKPVTLSCSQTLNHNVMYWYQQKSSQAPKLLFHYYDKDFNNEADTPDNFQSRRPNTSFCFLDIRSPGLGDTAMYLCATSREGGLNYGYTFGSGTRLTVV.